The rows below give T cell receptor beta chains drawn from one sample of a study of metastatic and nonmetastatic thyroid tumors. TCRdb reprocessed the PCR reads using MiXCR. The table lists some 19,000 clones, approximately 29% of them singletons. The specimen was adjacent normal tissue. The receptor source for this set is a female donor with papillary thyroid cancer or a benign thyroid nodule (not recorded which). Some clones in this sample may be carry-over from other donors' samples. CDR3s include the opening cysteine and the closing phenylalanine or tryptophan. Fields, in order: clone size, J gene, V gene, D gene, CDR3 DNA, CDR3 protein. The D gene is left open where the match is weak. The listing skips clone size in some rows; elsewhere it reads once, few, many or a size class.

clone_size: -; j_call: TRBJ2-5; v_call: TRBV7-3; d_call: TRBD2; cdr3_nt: TGTGCCAGCAGCCAAGAGGCGGCGGGAGTTGAGACCCAGTACTTC; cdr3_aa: CASSQEAAGVETQYF
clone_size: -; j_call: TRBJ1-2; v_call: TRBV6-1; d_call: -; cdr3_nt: TGTGCCCGCAGAGGGCATGGAACCTATGGCTACAGCTTC; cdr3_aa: CARRGHGTYGYSF
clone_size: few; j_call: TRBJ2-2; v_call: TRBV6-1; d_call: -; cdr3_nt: TGTGCCAGCAGTGAACGTCAGGGGTCCGCGAACACCGGGGAGCTGTTTTTT; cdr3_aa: CASSERQGSANTGELFF
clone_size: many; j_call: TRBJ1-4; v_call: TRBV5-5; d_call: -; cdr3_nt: TGTGCCAGCAGCTTGCCCCAAACCCCAAAACTGTTTTTT; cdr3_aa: CASSLPQTPKLFF
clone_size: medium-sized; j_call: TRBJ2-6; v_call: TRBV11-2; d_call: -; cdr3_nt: TGTGCCAGCAGCCCCCCTGGGGCCAACGTCCTGACTTTC; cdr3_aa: CASSPPGANVLTF
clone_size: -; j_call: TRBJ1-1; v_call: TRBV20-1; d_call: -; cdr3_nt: TGCAGTGCTAGTGCTCTAGACACTGAAGCTTTCTTT; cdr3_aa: CSASALDTEAFF
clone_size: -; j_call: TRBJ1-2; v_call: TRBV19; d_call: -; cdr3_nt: TGTGCCAGTAGTATGGCGGCGGGGGGCAGAGGCTACACCTTC; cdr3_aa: CASSMAAGGRGYTF
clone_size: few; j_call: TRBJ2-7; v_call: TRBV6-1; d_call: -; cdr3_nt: TGTGCCAGCAGCAAAGGGGAATACGAGCAGTACTTC; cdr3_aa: CASSKGEYEQYF
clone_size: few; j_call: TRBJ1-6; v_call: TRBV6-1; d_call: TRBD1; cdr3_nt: TGTGCCAGCAGCGGGGGACAGTATAATTCACCCCTCCACTTT; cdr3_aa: CASSGGQYNSPLHF
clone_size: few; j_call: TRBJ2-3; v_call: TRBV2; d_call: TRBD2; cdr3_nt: TGTGCCATAATAGGCGGGAGAACAGATACGCAGTATTTT; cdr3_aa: CAIIGGRTDTQYF
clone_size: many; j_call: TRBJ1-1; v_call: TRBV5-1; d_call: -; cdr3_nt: TGCGCCAGCCGGACAGAATTGAACACTGAAGCTTTCTTT; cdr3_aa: CASRTELNTEAFF
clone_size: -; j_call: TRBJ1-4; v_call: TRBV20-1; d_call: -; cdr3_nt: TGCAGTGCCTGGACTGCAACTAATGAAAAACTGTTTTTT; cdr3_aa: CSAWTATNEKLFF
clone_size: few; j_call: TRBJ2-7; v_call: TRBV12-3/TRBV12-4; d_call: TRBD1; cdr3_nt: TGTGCCAGCAGTCCTTCAGGGGGCCCACACGAGCAGTACTTC; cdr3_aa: CASSPSGGPHEQYF
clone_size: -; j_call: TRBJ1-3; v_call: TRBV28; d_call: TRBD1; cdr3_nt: TGTGCCAGCAGTTCACTGGGACAGAACTCTGGAAACACCATATATTTT; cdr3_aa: CASSSLGQNSGNTIYF
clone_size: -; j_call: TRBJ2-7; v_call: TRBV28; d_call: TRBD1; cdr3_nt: TGTGCCAGCAGCCGGACAGGCCGGTCCTCCTACGAGCAGTACTTC; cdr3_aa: CASSRTGRSSYEQYF
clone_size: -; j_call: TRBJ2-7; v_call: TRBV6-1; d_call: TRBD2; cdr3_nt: TGTGCCAGCAGGCCGCGGGGGGATTCGTACGAGCAGTACTTC; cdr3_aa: CASRPRGDSYEQYF
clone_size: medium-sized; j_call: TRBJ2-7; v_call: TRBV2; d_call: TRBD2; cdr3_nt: TGTGCCAGCAGTGAACGGGGGGGTTCCTACGAGCAGTACTTC; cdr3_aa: CASSERGGSYEQYF
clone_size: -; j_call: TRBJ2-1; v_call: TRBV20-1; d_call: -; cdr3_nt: TGCAGTGCCTCTACGGGACAACAGCAGTTCTTC; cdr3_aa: CSASTGQQQFF
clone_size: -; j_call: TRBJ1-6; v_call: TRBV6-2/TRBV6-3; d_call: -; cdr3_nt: TGTGCCAGCAGACCCGGTGGATCACCCCTCCACTTT; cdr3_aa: CASRPGGSPLHF
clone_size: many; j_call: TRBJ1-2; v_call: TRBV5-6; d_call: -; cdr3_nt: TGTGCCAGCAGCGCCCCGGGCCGCGCTAGGGGCTACACCTTC; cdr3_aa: CASSAPGRARGYTF
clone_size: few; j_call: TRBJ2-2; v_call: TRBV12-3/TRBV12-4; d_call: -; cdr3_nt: TGTGCCAGCAGTTTAGTCACCGGGGAGCTGTTTTTT; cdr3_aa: CASSLVTGELFF
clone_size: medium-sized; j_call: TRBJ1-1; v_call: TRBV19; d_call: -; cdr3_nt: TGTGCCAGTAGTACAGGGCGGGAGGACACTGAAGCTTTCTTT; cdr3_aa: CASSTGREDTEAFF
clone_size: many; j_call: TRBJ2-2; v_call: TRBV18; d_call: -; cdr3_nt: TGTGCCAGCTCACCAGCAGGGACCGGGGAGCTGTTTTTT; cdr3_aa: CASSPAGTGELFF
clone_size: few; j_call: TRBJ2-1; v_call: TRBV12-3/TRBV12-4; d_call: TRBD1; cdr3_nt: TGTGCCAGCAGCACCACAGGGGAGTATGGGAATGAGCAGTTCTTC; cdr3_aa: CASSTTGEYGNEQFF